One and the same sample provided the 9 T cell receptor beta chains below, sequenced in a study of neurological immune-mediated disorders. TCRdb passed the 5' RACE reads through MiXCR, listing each CDR3 protein once. The table records roughly 62,000 distinct CDR3 sequences, over 2% of them present only once. Sequencing was performed on PBMCs. Receptor source: a man aged 45 to 65 with multiple sclerosis.

This clonotype came up many times. The chain couples TRBV6-9 to TRBJ1-2, with TRBD1 matching over 9 bases. V lost 7 bases to trimming and J lost 2 bases; unmatched junction nucleotides: 11. This CDR3 region has 16 residues. CDR1 and CDR2 from the germline V gene are MNHGY and SVAAGI. DNA of the CDR3: TGTGCCAGCATGGGACAGGGTAGCGATGGGAACTATGGCTACACCTTC. Translated, it gives CASMGQGSDGNYGYTF.

This clonotype has ten or more counts. This chain joins TRBV7-3 and TRBJ2-7; 8 bases line up with TRBD1. The CDR3 is 14 amino acids. With V trimmed by 6 bases and J by 5 bases, 9 bases remained unmatched. Germline CDR1 and CDR2: SGHTA and FQGTGA. CDR3 DNA sequence: TGTGCCAGCAGTTTGGACAGGGCCAGGAACGAGCAGTACTTC. Translating it yields CASSLDRARNEQYF.

This clonotype was recorded at least ten times. V gene TRBV11-1 combines with J gene TRBJ2-7; D is unclear. Germline V gene sequence: CDR1 SGHAT, CDR2 FQDESV (reference sequence). This CDR3 comprises 13 residues. Trimming left V 2 bases short and J 2 bases short, with 7 bases between. CDR3 residues: CASSLTEAYEQYF. The CDR3 DNA follows: TGTGCCAGCAGCTTAACCGAAGCCTACGAGCAGTACTTC.

This clonotype was counted at least ten times. V usage is TRBV6-2 or TRBV6-3 and J usage is TRBJ2-7; 11 positions match TRBD2. This CDR3 is 15 amino acids long. CDR1 MNHEY and CDR2 SVGEGT come from the germline V gene. With 6 bases clipped from V and 5 bases from J, the junction kept 9 bases outside the gene matches. The CDR3: CASSASGRMGHEQYF. CDR3 nucleotide sequence: TGTGCCAGCAGCGCTAGCGGGAGGATGGGCCACGAGCAGTACTTC.

This clonotype came up many times. J is TRBJ1-5 and V is TRBV12-3 or TRBV12-4; no clear D gene. CDR3 length: 13 amino acids. Trimming took off 1 base at V and 5 bases at J, with 6 bases between the two ends. As DNA, the CDR3 is TGTGCCAGCAGTTTAGGACCGGATCAGCCCCAGCATTTT. It yields the protein CASSLGPDQPQHF.

This clonotype was seen many times. The chain links TRBV20-1 to TRBJ2-7; no clear D gene. The CDR3 spans 13 residues. Trimming took off 5 bases at V and 3 bases at J, with 14 bases between the two ends. Germline loops: CDR1 DFQATT, CDR2 SNEGSKA (reference sequence). DNA of the CDR3: TGCAGTGCTCCCCTACCAGCAGACTACGAGCAGTACTTC. This codes for CSAPLPADYEQYF.

This clonotype was found many times. The chain is built from TRBV4-3 and TRBJ2-7; TRBD2 aligns across 11 bases. The CDR3 is 15 residues long. From germline, CDR1 is LGHNA and CDR2 YSLEER. V dropped 2 bases and J dropped 5; count of bases not matched to a gene: 5. In DNA, the CDR3 is TGCGCCAGCAGCCAATCTAGCGGGAGGTTCCACGAGCAGTACTTC. Translating it yields CASSQSSGRFHEQYF.

The table lists this clonotype with many counts. J is TRBJ2-1 and V is TRBV10-3; TRBD2 is a possible D gene (6 bases). CDR3 size: 13 residues. The V end was cut by 6 bases, the J end by 5 bases, with 11 bases between. The germline CDR1 and CDR2 sequences are ENHRY and SYGVKD. CDR3 residues: CAIRGGTHNEQFF. The CDR3 DNA sequence: TGTGCCATCAGGGGCGGGACCCACAATGAGCAGTTCTTC.

This clonotype was seen at least ten times. The rearrangement uses TRBV6-6 and TRBJ2-5, with 8 bases lining up with TRBD1. In germline, CDR1 is MNHNY, CDR2 SVGAGI (reference sequence). Trimming cost V 2 bases and J 5 bases; bases outside gene matches: 7. This CDR3 contains 15 residues. CDR3 residues: CASSYIQTGDETQYF. CDR3 in DNA: TGTGCCAGCAGTTACATCCAGACAGGGGACGAGACCCAGTACTTC.